The 21 T cell receptor beta chains presented below share a single source sample, sequenced in a study of tumor-infiltrating lymphocytes in oesophageal squamous cell carcinoma. TCRdb ran MiXCR on the PCR reads and lists one entry per CDR3 protein. The sample contains about 12,000 distinct CDR3 sequences, around 56% of which appear only once. The material sequenced was esophageal tumor tissue. These receptors all stem from a female donor with esophageal squamous cell carcinoma.

The chain combines TRBV7-8 with TRBJ2-4, with unresolved D. With the DNA end fitting TRBJ2-7 better, the J assignment may be wrong. The CDR3 loop spans 12 amino acids. CDR1 and CDR2 from the germline V gene are SGHVS and FQNEAQ. CDR3 in amino acids: CASSLARYEQYF. CDR3 DNA sequence: TGTGCCAGCAGCTTAGCCCGGTACGAGCAGTACTTC.

This clonotype showed up many times. The chain couples TRBV4-2 to TRBJ1-2, with TRBD1 as a possible D gene (6 bases). From germline, CDR1 is LGHNA and CDR2 YNFKEQ. The CDR3 loop spans 15 amino acids. V gave up 6 bases and J gave up 5 bases, with 19 bases separating them. This chain's CDR3 is CASRMTATGEYGYTF. CDR3 coding DNA: TGTGCCAGCAGGATGACAGCGACAGGAGAGTATGGCTACACCTTC.

The chain employs TRBV11-2 and TRBJ2-1; TRBD2 matches at 9 bases. Gene TRBJ2-7 matches the end of the DNA better, so the J call may be wrong. The germline V gene encodes CDR1 SGHAT and CDR2 FQNNGV. CDR3 size: 15 residues. Here the CDR3 reads CASSNALAGAHEQYF. CDR3 DNA sequence: TGTGCCAGCAGCAACGCGTTAGCGGGAGCCCACGAGCAGTACTTC.

The J gene is TRBJ2-5, the V gene TRBV24-1, with D perhaps matching TRBD2 (6 bases). Germline V gives CDR1 KGHDR, CDR2 SFDVKD. The CDR3 is made up of 12 amino acids. V was cut by 5 bases and J by 7 bases, with 10 bases left in between. The CDR3 DNA is TGTGCCACCAGTGCCCTGGGGGGGACCCAGTACTTC. As protein: CATSALGGTQYF.

The table lists this clonotype with many counts. A much larger clone sits a single nucleotide away, making a read error possible. J is TRBJ2-3 and V is TRBV6-2 or TRBV6-3; D not certain. The CDR3 length is 12 residues. The germline CDR1 and CDR2 sequences are MNHEY and SVGEGT. Trimming pared 8 bases from V and 14 bases from J, leaving 20 bases between. Here the CDR3 DNA reads TGTGCCAGCGGCTCCCCTAGGTTGGAGCTGTATTTT. Its protein product is CASGSPRLELYF.

The chain employs TRBV7-3 and TRBJ2-7; D uncertain. Judging by the DNA end, TRBJ2-1 fits better; the J call may be wrong. Germline V gives CDR1 SGHTA, CDR2 FQGTGA. CDR3 length: 13 residues. The CDR3 loop is CASSLFGLYEQFF. In DNA, the CDR3 is TGTGCCAGCAGCTTATTTGGTCTCTACGAGCAGTTCTTC.

V is TRBV5-4 and J is TRBJ2-3; 10 nucleotides match TRBD1. The DNA end favors TRBJ2-7, so the J call may be wrong. Germline V gene sequence: CDR1 SGHNT, CDR2 YYREEE (reference sequence). CDR3 size: 16 residues. CDR3 nucleotide sequence: TGTGCCAGCAGACATACCGGGACAGGGGACCCCTACGAGCAGTACTTC. Amino acids: CASRHTGTGDPYEQYF.

About this clonotype itself: A junction boundary mismatches the germline segment, possibly from a read error. This chain uses TRBV12-3 or TRBV12-4 with TRBJ2-1; either TRBD1 or TRBD2 may fit D (6 bases each). The tail of the sequence fits TRBJ2-5 better, so the J call may be wrong. This CDR3 comprises 15 residues. The CDR3 DNA reads TGTGCCAGCACCCAAGGGGGGACGGCCCAAGCGACCCAGTACTTC. Amino acids: CASTQGGTAQATQYF.

Details on this clonotype: The missing conserved phenylalanine or tryptophan at the end of this CDR3 makes a read error likely. It is unclear where the CDR3 begins or ends on the DNA, so no DNA is shown, and the CDR3 is as TCRdb lists it. The genes are TRBV27 and TRBJ1-1; the table's D call TRBD1 went unverified against the DNA. CDR1 is MNHEY and CDR2 is SMNVEV in the germline V gene (reference sequence). The CDR3 is made up of 16 amino acids, end residues included. The CDR3 is CASSLGGGSFEQFFGQ.

There are many counts of this clonotype. V usage is TRBV6-1 and J usage is TRBJ2-5; 7 positions agree with TRBD2. The CDR3 is 17 amino acids. The germline V gene encodes CDR1 MNHNS and CDR2 SASEGT. J lost 1 base, V lost 6 bases, and 14 bases had no gene match. The DNA for the CDR3 is TGTGCCAGCAGCCCCGGGGTGGTAGCGGGCGGCCAAGAGACCCAGTACTTC. The encoded protein is CASSPGVVAGGQETQYF.

CDR3 DNA sequence: TGTGCCAGCAACCCTGGGACTATCTTTGAGCAGTTCTTC. Its protein is CASNPGTIFEQFF. The chain joins TRBV12-3 or TRBV12-4 to TRBJ2-1; 7 nucleotides align to TRBD2. Germline trimming cut 7 bases from V and 9 bases from J; bases unmatched to any gene: 9. The CDR3 consists of 13 residues.

The chain carries TRBV7-3 and TRBJ2-7, with D possibly being TRBD1 (5 bases). The germline CDR1 and CDR2 sequences are SGHTA and FQGTGA. The CDR3 length is 13 residues. The V and J ends lost 5 bases and 4 bases respectively, with 12 bases between them. In DNA, the CDR3 is TGTGCCAGCAGCATCGGACACCTATACGAGCAGTACTTC. Its translation is CASSIGHLYEQYF.

The chain couples TRBV7-2 to TRBJ2-3; TRBD2 aligns across 13 bases. Germline V gives CDR1 SGHTA, CDR2 FQGNSA. The CDR3 consists of 13 residues. The junction had 0 bases not matched to a gene; V was cut back by 6 bases and J by 6 bases. CDR3 protein: CASRLAGGDTQYF. CDR3 bases: TGTGCCAGCAGACTAGCGGGAGGGGATACGCAGTATTTT.

The chain has TRBV6-1 and TRBJ2-7, with a possible D match to TRBD1 (6 bases). Looked up from germline, CDR1 is MNHNS and CDR2 is SASEGT. V was pared by 6 bases and J by 2 bases, with 17 bases between. The CDR3 is 15 amino acids. The chain's CDR3 is CASSLNTGIPYEQYF. The CDR3 bases are TGTGCCAGCAGCCTTAACACAGGGATCCCCTACGAGCAGTACTTC.

Written as DNA, the CDR3 is TGTGCCAGCAGCTTAGGTGGGACTGCGGGAGGTCAAGAGACCCAGTACTTC. It translates to CASSLGGTAGGQETQYF. The chain links TRBV7-8 to TRBJ2-5; 8 bases line up with TRBD2. The CDR3 runs to 17 residues. The V gene's germline CDR1 is SGHVS and CDR2 FQNEAQ. The junction had 9 bases not matched to a gene; V was cut back by 1 base and J by 2 bases.

This clonotype was observed at least ten times. The chain recombines TRBV5-4 with TRBJ2-1; maybe TRBD2 (5 bases). Trimming took off 4 bases at V and 0 bases at J, with 11 bases between the two ends. Germline lookup yields CDR1 SGHNT and CDR2 YYREEE (reference sequence). The CDR3 has 15 residues. This chain's CDR3 is CASSLRTGSYNEQFF. In DNA, the CDR3 is TGTGCCAGCAGCCTCCGGACTGGCTCCTACAATGAGCAGTTCTTC.

The sample holds one count of this clonotype. The V and J genes are TRBV19 and TRBJ1-1; TRBD1 matches 7 bases. The CDR3 totals 15 residues. V was pared by 5 bases and J by 4 bases, with 10 bases of the junction left unmatched. Per the germline V gene, CDR1 is LNHDA and CDR2 is SQIVND (reference sequence). CDR3 sequence (DNA): TGTGCCAGTAGTTTGATTCCGGGACAGATCACTGAAGCTTTCTTT. This codes for CASSLIPGQITEAFF.

J is TRBJ2-3 and V is TRBV24-1; 11 bases align to TRBD2. Germline lookup yields CDR1 KGHDR and CDR2 SFDVKD. The J segment lost 0 bases and the V segment lost 8 bases, leaving 15 bases of the junction unmatched. CDR3 length: 19 amino acids. Here the CDR3 reads CATTPSPGTSGSSTDTQYF. In DNA form, the CDR3 reads TGTGCCACCACCCCTAGTCCCGGGACTAGCGGCTCTAGCACAGATACGCAGTATTTT.

In its sample, this clonotype was seen many times. A much larger clone differs from this one at a single base, so this may be a read error. The CDR3 here is CASTTGTGALNEQYF. DNA of the CDR3: TGTGCCAGCACCACCGGGACAGGGGCCCTCAATGAGCAGTACTTC. The chain recombines TRBV7-9 with TRBJ2-5, with TRBD1 matching over 10 bases. The CDR3 consists of 15 residues. The J segment lost 11 bases and the V segment lost 7 bases, leaving 16 bases of the junction unmatched. Germline CDR1 is SEHNR and CDR2 is FQNEAQ (reference sequence). Looking up the rest from reference TRBV7-9 and TRBJ2-5 gives the full variable domain: DTGVSQNPRHKITKRGQNVTFRCDPISEHNRLYWYRQTLGQGPEFLTYFQNEAQLEKSRLLSDRFSAERPKGSFSTLEIQRTEQGDSAMYLCASTTGTGALNEQYFGPGTRLLVL.

This sequence joins TRBV7-3 and TRBJ2-1, with D tentatively TRBD2 (5 bases). The J call may be in error: the DNA end matches TRBJ2-7 better. The CDR3 contains 12 residues. CDR1 and CDR2 (germline): SGHTA, FQGTGA. The CDR3 protein is CASSLSGDEQYF. The DNA for the CDR3 is TGTGCCAGCAGCTTATCCGGGGACGAGCAGTACTTC.

The chain recombines TRBV7-6 with TRBJ2-7; D perhaps matches TRBD2 (5 bases). The last part of the DNA fits TRBJ2-1 better; the J call may be wrong. The CDR3 consists of 16 residues. Germline V CDR1 and CDR2: SGHVS, FNYEAQ. CDR3 in DNA: TGTGCCAGCAGCCCCGCTTTAGGGAGCCCCTACAATGAGCAGTTCTTC. Translating it yields CASSPALGSPYNEQFF.